The present T cell receptor (beta chain) was sequenced within a study of shared clonotypes between healthy human individuals. Overall study findings and caveats: The expectation was that sequencing depth would affect clonotype sharing among donors. The represented genetic and exposure-history diversity was limited by the small number of donors.

Regarding this clone: Antigen unknown.

CD45RO-negative, CCR7-positively selected cells formed the naive CD8 fraction, excluding terminally differentiated effector memory CD45RA+ cells. Donors comprised only Caucasian adults living in Nashville, Tennessee. The method was immunoSEQ multiplex PCR; TCRdb's version includes in-frame clones alone and lacks a portion of them. Altogether roughly 550,000 clones are present, around 95% being singletons, with the ten largest covering about 0.11%. CDR1 is MNHEY and CDR2 is SMNVEV in the germline V gene (reference sequence). This CDR3 spans 13 amino acids. The chain has TRBV27 and TRBJ2-5; D is ambiguous. The last part of the DNA fits TRBJ2-7 better; the J call may be wrong. The specimen sequenced was naive CD8+ T cells sorted from blood. This sequence originates from a woman in her 30s in good health. CDR3 amino acids: CASSLLGSNEQYF. Here the CDR3 DNA reads TGTGCCAGCAGTTTGTTGGGATCCAACGAGCAGTACTTC.